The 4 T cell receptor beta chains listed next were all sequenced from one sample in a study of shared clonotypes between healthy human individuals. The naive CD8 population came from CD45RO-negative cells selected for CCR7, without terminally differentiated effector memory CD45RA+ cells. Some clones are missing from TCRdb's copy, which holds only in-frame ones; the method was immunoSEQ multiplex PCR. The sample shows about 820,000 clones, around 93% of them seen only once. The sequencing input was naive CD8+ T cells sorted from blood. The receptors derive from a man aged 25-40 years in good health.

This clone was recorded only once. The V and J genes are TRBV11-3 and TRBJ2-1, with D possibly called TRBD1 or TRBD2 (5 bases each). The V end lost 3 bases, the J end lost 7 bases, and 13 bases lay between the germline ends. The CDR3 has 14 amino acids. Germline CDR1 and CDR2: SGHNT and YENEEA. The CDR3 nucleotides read TGTGCCAGCAGCTTGGGGACGGGTTGGAATGAGCAGTTCTTC. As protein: CASSLGTGWNEQFF.

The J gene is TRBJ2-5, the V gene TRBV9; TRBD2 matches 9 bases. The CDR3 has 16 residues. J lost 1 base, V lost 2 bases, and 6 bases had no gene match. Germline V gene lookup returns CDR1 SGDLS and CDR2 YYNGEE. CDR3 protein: CASSVGGGLAQETQYF. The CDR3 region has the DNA TGTGCCAGCAGCGTGGGTGGGGGACTAGCCCAAGAGACCCAGTACTTC.

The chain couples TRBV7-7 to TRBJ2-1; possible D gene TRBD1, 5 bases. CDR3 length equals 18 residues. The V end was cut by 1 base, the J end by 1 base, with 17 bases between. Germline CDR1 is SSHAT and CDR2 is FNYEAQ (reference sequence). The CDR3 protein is CASSLEVQGDNSYNEQFF. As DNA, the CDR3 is TGTGCCAGCAGCTTAGAAGTTCAGGGCGATAATTCCTACAATGAGCAGTTCTTC.

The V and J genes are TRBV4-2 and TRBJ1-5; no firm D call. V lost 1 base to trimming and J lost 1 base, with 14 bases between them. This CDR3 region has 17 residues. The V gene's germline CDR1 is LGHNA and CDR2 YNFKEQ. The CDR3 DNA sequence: TGTGCCAGCAGCCAAGCAAGTGGGGAGATGAGCAATCAGCCCCAGCATTTT. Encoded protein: CASSQASGEMSNQPQHF.